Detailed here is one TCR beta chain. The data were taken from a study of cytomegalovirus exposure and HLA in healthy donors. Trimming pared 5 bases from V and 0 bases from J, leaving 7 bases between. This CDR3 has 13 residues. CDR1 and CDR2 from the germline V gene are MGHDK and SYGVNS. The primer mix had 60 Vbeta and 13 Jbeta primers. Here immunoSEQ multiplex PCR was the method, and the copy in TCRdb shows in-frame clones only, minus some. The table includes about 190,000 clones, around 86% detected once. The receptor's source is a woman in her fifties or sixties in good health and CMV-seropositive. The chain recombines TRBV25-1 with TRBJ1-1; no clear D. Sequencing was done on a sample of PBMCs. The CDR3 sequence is CASSPSLNTEAFF. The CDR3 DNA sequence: TGTGCCAGCAGTCCCAGTTTGAACACTGAAGCTTTCTTT. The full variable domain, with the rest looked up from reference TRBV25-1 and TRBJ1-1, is EADIYQTPRYLVIGTGKKITLECSQTMGHDKMYWYQQDPGMELHLIHYSYGVNSTEKGDLSSESTVSRIRTEHFPLTLESARPSHTSQYLCASSPSLNTEAFFGQGTRLTVV.